The 3 T cell receptor beta chains listed next were all sequenced from one sample in a study of blood T cell repertoires in COVID-19. TCRdb keeps only in-frame clones here, not all; method: immunoSEQ multiplex PCR. This table has 200,000 to 300,000 clones, roughly 82% appearing once. The specimen was peripheral blood. The source is a man between 40 and 49 years old who had recovered from COVID-19.

V gene TRBV14 combines with J gene TRBJ2-2, with TRBD2 matching over 8 bases. Germline V gives CDR1 SGHDN, CDR2 FVKESK. This CDR3 spans 14 amino acids. Trimming removed 4 bases from V and 12 bases from J; junction bases left unmatched: 10. CDR3 sequence reads: CASSPLTSGSKLFF. The CDR3 DNA follows: TGTGCCAGCAGCCCCCTTACTAGCGGCAGCAAGCTGTTTTTT.

V is TRBV6-2 or TRBV6-3 and J is TRBJ1-2; 7 bases map to TRBD1. CDR1 is MNHEY, CDR2 SVGEGT, per germline. The CDR3 runs to 14 residues. V was clipped by 5 bases and J by 2 bases; unmatched bases: 5. CDR3 DNA: TGTGCCAGCAGTCGGGGGACAGCCAACTATGGCTACACCTTC. Protein sequence: CASSRGTANYGYTF.

The rearrangement uses TRBV18 and TRBJ1-1, with 7 nucleotides matching TRBD1. Germline V lookup: CDR1 KGHSH, CDR2 LQKENI. The CDR3 extends over 15 amino acids. V gave up 1 base and J gave up 0 bases; unmatched junction bases: 2. DNA of the CDR3: TGTGCCAGCTCACCACAAGGACAGGTGAACACTGAAGCTTTCTTT. This translates into CASSPQGQVNTEAFF.